These 19 T cell receptor beta chains originate from one sample sequenced in a study of metastatic and nonmetastatic thyroid tumors (dated by TCRdb to 2018 to 2020). The library was generated by PCR. Sequencing was carried out with an Illumina HiSeq 4000. Using fastp at Q25 and MiXCR, TCRdb reprocessed the public reads and kept productive beta chains. The sample records about 19,000 clones, about 23% of which are singletons. The ten largest clones take up roughly a tenth of the sample. Before undergoing thyroid surgery, none of the patients had been given any kind of treatment. Sequenced: tumor tissue. All receptors derive from a male donor with papillary thyroid cancer or a benign thyroid nodule (not recorded which). Some clones in this sample may be carry-over from other donors' samples.

In its sample, this clone was seen once. CDR3 bases: TGTGCCAGCAGCCCCAGACAGGGTGTTACAGATACGCAGTATTTT. It translates to CASSPRQGVTDTQYF. The chain links TRBV3-1 to TRBJ2-3, with 7 bases fitting TRBD1. Trimming cost V 4 bases and J 3 bases; bases outside gene matches: 7. The germline V gene has CDR1 LGHDT and CDR2 YNNKEL (reference sequence). CDR3 length: 15 residues.

The V and J genes are TRBV12-3 or TRBV12-4 and TRBJ2-7, with TRBD2 matching 10 bases. The CDR3 extends over 15 amino acids. V shed 0 bases and J 4 bases; nucleotides not matched to a gene: 3. CDR3: CASSLALAGVYEQYF. The CDR3 DNA reads TGTGCCAGCAGTTTAGCGCTAGCGGGAGTATACGAGCAGTACTTC.

In this sample, this clone turned up many times. The chain couples TRBV7-2 to TRBJ1-5; D call uncertain. V shed 1 base and J shed 7 bases, with 11 bases lying between them. The CDR3 spans 14 residues. CDR1 is SGHTA, CDR2 FQGNSA, per germline. This chain's CDR3 is CASSLDGVRQPQHF. For the CDR3, the DNA is TGTGCCAGCAGCTTAGACGGGGTACGACAGCCCCAGCATTTT. Full variable domain (remainder filled in from reference TRBV7-2 and TRBJ1-5): GAGVSQSPSNKVTEKGKDVELRCDPISGHTALYWYRQSLGQGLEFLIYFQGNSAPDKSGLPSDRFSAERTGGSVSTLTIQRTQQEDSAVYLCASSLDGVRQPQHFGDGTRLSIL.

Worth noting for this clone: This likely comes from a read error, as the CDR3 has no conserved phenylalanine or tryptophan at its end. The V gene is TRBV5-1, the J gene TRBJ2-2; TRBD2 might be the D (5 bases). Looked up from germline, CDR1 is SGHRS and CDR2 is YFSETQ. This CDR3 has 14 amino acids. With 0 bases removed from V and 9 bases from J, the gap between germline ends came to 12 bases. CDR3 loop: CASSLAGDSWELFL. In DNA form, the CDR3 reads TGCGCCAGCAGCTTGGCCGGGGATTCATGGGAGCTGTTTTTA.

This clone came up many times. This rearrangement joins TRBV20-1 to TRBJ2-3, with 9 bases aligning to TRBD2. This CDR3 region has 15 residues. The ends lost 3 bases at V and 3 bases at J; junction bases unmatched: 7. Germline CDR1 and CDR2: DFQATT and SNEGSKA (reference sequence). As DNA, the CDR3 is TGCAGTGCTAGCATAGCGGGAGTTGGTACAGATACGCAGTATTTT. Amino acids: CSASIAGVGTDTQYF.

This clone showed up many times. This chain uses TRBV18 with TRBJ2-5; D unresolved. The CDR3 has 14 amino acids. Germline values: CDR1 KGHSH, CDR2 LQKENI. The V gene lost 3 bases and the J gene lost 2 bases, with 10 bases spanning the gap. The CDR3, as DNA: TGTGCCAGCTCACCGAGGAGCATTCAAGAGACCCAGTACTTC. Translating it yields CASSPRSIQETQYF.

This clone was seen repeatedly, ten times or more. The chain has TRBV28 and TRBJ1-6, with D perhaps TRBD1 (5 bases). V was cut by 6 bases and J by 6 bases, with 15 bases left in between. Germline V gene sequence: CDR1 MDHEN, CDR2 SYDVKM. CDR3 length: 15 amino acids. As DNA, the CDR3 is TGTGCCAGCAGCCCGAGGACACCTACTAATTCACCCCTCCACTTT. The encoded protein is CASSPRTPTNSPLHF.

This clone is termed medium-sized. The genes are TRBV6-2 or TRBV6-3 and TRBJ2-7, with D maybe TRBD1 (5 bases). V was pared by 2 bases and J by 3 bases, with 8 bases between. CDR3 length equals 13 residues. The germline CDR1 and CDR2 sequences are MNHEY and SVGEGT. CDR3 residues: CASSYTDNYEQYF. CDR3 DNA sequence: TGTGCCAGCAGTTACACGGACAACTACGAGCAGTACTTC.

Worth noting for this clone: This may come from a read error, since a much larger clone is one base off. The sample carries other DNA sequences with the same CDR3. This chain uses TRBV7-9 with TRBJ1-1, with D possibly TRBD1 on 5 matching bases. V was pared by 5 bases and J by 4 bases, with 11 bases between. The CDR3 is 13 residues long. Germline V gives CDR1 SEHNR, CDR2 FQNEAQ (reference sequence). This CDR3 reads CASSTGQGTEAFF. DNA for the CDR3: TGTGCCAGCAGCACGGGGCAGGGCACTGAAGCTTTCTTT.

There are many counts of this clone. The V gene is TRBV27, the J gene TRBJ2-7, with TRBD1 as a possible D gene (6 bases). Trimming pared 11 bases from V and 3 bases from J, leaving 20 bases between. This CDR3 spans 14 amino acids. Looked up from germline, CDR1 is MNHEY and CDR2 is SMNVEV (reference sequence). CDR3 region: CASSGTPVLYEQYF. DNA for the CDR3: TGTGCCTCGAGTGGGACACCTGTCCTCTACGAGCAGTACTTC.

This clone came up a few times. This chain links TRBV27 with TRBJ2-7, with 8 bases identical to TRBD2. The CDR3 sequence is 13 residues long. V dropped 8 bases and J dropped 5; count of bases not matched to a gene: 8. CDR1 is MNHEY and CDR2 is SMNVEV in the germline V gene (reference sequence). The CDR3 region is CASGGAGVDEQYF. The DNA of the CDR3 is TGTGCCAGCGGAGGAGCGGGAGTGGACGAGCAGTACTTC.

This clone was counted at least ten times. The gene calls are TRBV2 and TRBJ2-1; no clear D. The V end lost 6 bases, the J end lost 0 bases, and 9 bases lay between the germline ends. CDR3 length: 14 amino acids. Germline V gene lookup returns CDR1 SNHLY and CDR2 FYNNEI. CDR3 loop: CASSGYPSYNEQFF. DNA of the CDR3: TGTGCCAGCAGCGGTTACCCCTCCTACAATGAGCAGTTCTTC. Looking up the rest from reference TRBV2 and TRBJ2-1 gives the full variable domain: EPEVTQTPSHQVTQMGQEVILRCVPISNHLYFYWYRQILGQKVEFLVSFYNNEISEKSEIFDDQFSVERPDGSNFTLKIRSTKLEDSAMYFCASSGYPSYNEQFFGPGTRLTVL.

A note on this clone: Sequence at one end of the junction differs from germline and may be a read error. The chain uses TRBV28 and TRBJ2-7; 8 nucleotides match TRBD1. Germline CDR1 is MDHEN and CDR2 is SYDVKM. The CDR3 runs 15 residues. The CDR3 DNA is TGTGTCAGCAGATTCTGGACAGGGTCCTCCTACGAGCAGTACTTC. Translation gives CVSRFWTGSSYEQYF.

This clone was seen repeatedly, ten times or more. The gene calls are TRBV6-1 and TRBJ2-5; a possible D gene is TRBD1 (6 bases). CDR3 length: 13 amino acids. Germline CDR1 MNHNS, CDR2 SASEGT. Trimming pared 6 bases from V and 4 bases from J, leaving 12 bases between. This chain's CDR3 is CASRPGHLETQYF. CDR3 DNA sequence: TGTGCCAGCAGACCGGGACACCTAGAGACCCAGTACTTC.

The sample holds many counts of this clone. Germline is not matched at one junction end, which may reflect a read error. The chain joins TRBV28 to TRBJ1-1, with D maybe TRBD1 (6 bases). Germline V gene data show CDR1 as MDHEN and CDR2 as SYDVKM. This CDR3 spans 15 amino acids. As DNA, the CDR3 is TGTGCCAGCAGTTTGTTTCGGGGGCAGAACGCTGAAGCTTTCTTT. This gives the protein CASSLFRGQNAEAFF. Full variable domain (remainder filled in from reference TRBV28 and TRBJ1-1): DVKVTQSSRYLVKRTGEKVFLECVQDMDHENMFWYRQDPGLGLRLIYFSYDVKMKEKGDIPEGYSVSREKKERFSLILESASTNQTSMYLCASSLFRGQNAEAFFGQGTRLTVV.

This clone came up many times. The chain couples TRBV6-5 to TRBJ2-1; TRBD2 matches 8 bases. After removal of 2 bases from V and 1 base from J, the junction contained 1 base not matched to a gene. Germline V CDR1 and CDR2: MNHEY, SVGAGI. The CDR3 has 15 residues. DNA for the CDR3: TGTGCCAGCAGTTACAGCGGGGGATCCTACAATGAGCAGTTCTTC. Translation gives CASSYSGGSYNEQFF.

This clone has ten or more counts. The chain has TRBV6-2 or TRBV6-3 and TRBJ2-3, with 7 bases aligning to TRBD2. V gave up 4 bases and J gave up 5 bases; unmatched junction bases: 15. This CDR3 has 17 amino acids. Germline-derived CDR1 and CDR2 are MNHEY and SVGEGT. The CDR3 sequence: CASSSPPLAGVRDTQYF. In DNA form, the CDR3 reads TGTGCCAGCAGTTCCCCCCCACTGGCGGGAGTTCGAGATACGCAGTATTTT.

Concerning this clone: This may be a read error, as it is one base from a much larger clone. This chain links TRBV10-2 with TRBJ2-3, with 8 bases fitting TRBD2. The V segment lost 5 bases and the J segment 4 bases; nucleotides outside the gene matches: 5. The CDR3 loop spans 14 amino acids. Germline values: CDR1 WSHSY, CDR2 SAAADI. CDR3 amino acids: CASSRSGSADTQYF. The CDR3 DNA is TGCGCCAGCAGTAGAAGCGGGAGCGCAGATACGCAGTATTTT.

By share, this clone counts as medium-sized (0.01 to 0.1%). The sample contains more than one DNA sequence encoding this CDR3. The chain combines TRBV13 with TRBJ2-1; a weak D match, TRBD1 (5 bases). The CDR3 extends over 11 amino acids. V gave up 5 bases and J gave up 15 bases, with 14 bases separating them. Germline-derived CDR1 and CDR2 are PRHDT and FYEKMQ (reference sequence). CDR3 loop: CASSLGQGPFF. The CDR3 DNA sequence: TGTGCCAGCAGCCTCGGGCAGGGTCCGTTCTTC.